This record concerns one T cell receptor beta chain sequence. This sample was taken from a study of cytomegalovirus exposure and HLA in healthy donors. As for the study in general: An earlier analysis found fewer than 120 million unique TCR beta sequences from around 180 million T cells.

A multiplex PCR was run with 60 Vbeta primers and 13 Jbeta primers. Profiling relied on immunoSEQ multiplex PCR, and the TCRdb table lists in-frame clones only, not all of them. Here the sample spans 280,000 or so clones, 70% to 90% being singletons. This CDR3 region has 13 residues. Unmatched junction bases numbered 7, after V lost 3 bases and J lost 9 bases. Germline V gene data show CDR1 as SGHTA and CDR2 as FQGNSA. Sequenced sample: PBMCs. The TCR comes from a woman aged 18-29 years in good health and CMV-seronegative. V and J are TRBV7-2 and TRBJ1-1; 7 bases are a match to TRBD1. The CDR3 sequence is CASSFRQGSQAFF. CDR3 coding DNA: TGTGCCAGCAGCTTCAGACAGGGCTCCCAAGCTTTCTTT.